This entry lists 20 T cell receptor beta chains sequenced from one sample in a study of blood T cells in healthy people across ages. Primers used in a second PCR of about 6 to 11 cycles were a sample-barcoded 5' primer and a J-beta primer mix. TCRdb re-derived calls from the 5' RACE reads in MiXCR, one entry per CDR3 protein. The profile shows about 730,000 distinct CDR3 sequences, approximately 43% of them singletons. Sequencing was done on a sample of blood. The receptor source for this set is a woman between 55 and 75 years old in good health.

The chain joins TRBV9 to TRBJ1-1, with unresolved D. CDR1 and CDR2 from the germline V gene are SGDLS and YYNGEE. The CDR3 extends over 15 amino acids. V was clipped by 0 bases and J by 4 bases, with 13 bases between them. This CDR3 reads CASSVEPGSSTEAFF. DNA for the CDR3: TGTGCCAGCAGCGTAGAACCAGGATCGAGCACTGAAGCTTTCTTT.

The J gene is TRBJ2-1, the V gene TRBV3-1, with D perhaps TRBD1 or TRBD2 (6 bases each). The CDR3 contains 14 residues. V was trimmed by 3 bases and J by 6 bases, leaving 12 bases between them. Germline V gives CDR1 LGHDT, CDR2 YNNKEL (reference sequence). The CDR3 bases are TGTGCCAGCAGCCAGGCCGGGGGCCTCAATGAGCAGTTCTTC. Protein: CASSQAGGLNEQFF.

V and J are TRBV11-2 and TRBJ2-5, with TRBD1 matching 10 bases. V lost 5 bases, J lost 2 bases, and 8 bases stayed unmatched. The CDR3 loop spans 16 amino acids. Germline V lookup: CDR1 SGHAT, CDR2 FQNNGV. In DNA form, the CDR3 reads TGTGCCAGCAGCCAAAGAAGGGGACAGGGGCAAGAGACCCAGTACTTC. Translation: CASSQRRGQGQETQYF.

The CDR3 sequence: CASSRKLAGGQLNYNEQFF. The CDR3 bases are TGTGCCAGCAGCCGTAAACTAGCGGGGGGGCAATTAAACTACAATGAGCAGTTCTTC. The rearrangement links TRBV7-9 to TRBJ2-1; 13 positions match TRBD2. Germline trimming cut 5 bases from V and 3 bases from J; bases unmatched to any gene: 13. The CDR3 extends over 19 amino acids. Germline values: CDR1 SEHNR, CDR2 FQNEAQ (reference sequence).

The J gene is TRBJ2-7, the V gene TRBV20-1, with 9 bases identical to TRBD2. The CDR3 is made up of 13 amino acids. The V gene end was trimmed by 4 bases and the J gene end by 3 bases; junction bases not matched to a gene: 4. Germline V gives CDR1 DFQATT, CDR2 SNEGSKA (reference sequence). The DNA for the CDR3 is TGCAGTGCTACTAGCGGGACAATCTACGAGCAGTACTTC. Protein sequence: CSATSGTIYEQYF.

This clonotype rates as large. The chain uses TRBV7-9 and TRBJ2-6; no clear D. The CDR3 spans 14 residues. Germline values: CDR1 SEHNR, CDR2 FQNEAQ (reference sequence). The V end was cut by 5 bases, the J end by 4 bases, with 9 bases between. The CDR3 here is CASSPLRGANVLTF. The CDR3 nucleotides read TGTGCCAGCAGCCCCCTACGGGGGGCCAACGTCCTGACTTTC. The complete variable domain, with remaining parts taken from reference TRBV7-9 and TRBJ2-6, reads DTGVSQNPRHKITKRGQNVTFRCDPISEHNRLYWYRQTLGQGPEFLTYFQNEAQLEKSRLLSDRFSAERPKGSFSTLEIQRTEQGDSAMYLCASSPLRGANVLTFGAGSRLTVL.

The rearrangement links TRBV27 to TRBJ2-1; D ambiguous. Germline CDR1 MNHEY, CDR2 SMNVEV (reference sequence). The CDR3 length is 13 residues. The V and J ends lost 5 bases and 8 bases respectively, with 13 bases between them. The CDR3 spells CASSRIVRDEQFF. In DNA, the CDR3 is TGTGCCAGCAGTCGCATCGTGCGAGATGAGCAGTTCTTC.

This clonotype showed up just a few times. CDR3 DNA: TGTGCCAGCCTGAGGGCGGGGAGGCAGTTCTTC. Translating gives CASLRAGRQFF. The chain carries TRBV6-2 or TRBV6-3 and TRBJ2-1; a weak D match, TRBD2 (6 bases). With 8 bases removed from V and 12 bases from J, the gap between germline ends came to 14 bases. Germline lookup yields CDR1 MNHEY and CDR2 SVGEGT. The CDR3 spans 11 residues.

This clonotype was seen more than once but under ten times. The chain carries TRBV18 and TRBJ2-1, with 8 bases fitting TRBD2. The CDR3 has 14 residues. Losses at the gene ends were 3 bases for V and 9 bases for J; bases not matched to a gene: 7. From germline, CDR1 is KGHSH and CDR2 LQKENI. DNA for the CDR3: TGTGCCAGCTCACCGCTGCGGGAGGACACTGAGCAGTTCTTC. Amino acid sequence: CASSPLREDTEQFF.

This clonotype appeared once. At one boundary the junction diverges from the germline segment, which might be a read error. The chain is built from TRBV5-6 and TRBJ1-5, with D possibly TRBD1 on 6 matching bases. This CDR3 spans 15 amino acids. The germline V gene has CDR1 SGHDT and CDR2 YYEEEE. The CDR3 DNA reads TGTGCCAACAGCACCCAGGGGTTCAGCAATCAGCCCCAGCATTTT. It is translated as CANSTQGFSNQPQHF.

The chain couples TRBV7-2 to TRBJ2-5; D may be TRBD2 (6 bases). The CDR3 consists of 15 residues. Trimming removed 1 base at V and 11 bases at J, with 20 bases between. Per the germline V gene, CDR1 is SGHTA and CDR2 is FQGNSA. The CDR3 DNA sequence: TGTGCCAGCAGCTTAGTCTGGGACTTCAGCTGCGGGCAGTACTTC. This translates into CASSLVWDFSCGQYF.

This clonotype was detected only a few times. V is TRBV6-1 and J is TRBJ2-1, with D possibly matching TRBD1 (5 bases). The CDR3 sequence is 14 residues long. Germline lookup yields CDR1 MNHNS and CDR2 SASEGT. The V gene lost 3 bases and the J gene lost 7 bases, with 13 bases spanning the gap. The CDR3 protein is CASSEAAGSNEQFF. Written as DNA, the CDR3 is TGTGCCAGCAGTGAGGCGGCAGGGTCGAATGAGCAGTTCTTC.

This clonotype came up a few times. V is TRBV5-5 and J is TRBJ1-2, with 7 bases that match TRBD1. Germline V lookup: CDR1 SGHKS, CDR2 YYEKEE (reference sequence). The junction had 6 bases not matched to a gene; V was cut back by 2 bases and J by 8 bases. The CDR3 covers 13 residues. The CDR3 loop reads CASSFWDSGGYTF. The CDR3 DNA is TGTGCCAGCAGCTTTTGGGACAGCGGGGGCTACACCTTC.

The chain links TRBV4-3 to TRBJ1-2; D remains ambiguous. Germline assignment: CDR1 LGHNA and CDR2 YSLEER. The CDR3 is 15 amino acids. Trimming took off 0 bases at V and 5 bases at J, with 13 bases between the two ends. In DNA, the CDR3 is TGCGCCAGCAGCCAAGATTCGCGGGAGGGTTATGGCTACACCTTC. This gives the protein CASSQDSREGYGYTF.

Only one count was recorded for this clonotype. The V call is TRBV5-6, the J call TRBJ2-5; 8 bases match TRBD2. This CDR3 is 16 amino acids long. The junction had 11 bases not matched to a gene; V was cut back by 0 bases and J by 7 bases. Germline-derived CDR1 and CDR2 are SGHDT and YYEEEE. The CDR3 DNA is TGTGCCAGCAGCTTGGCCGCTGCGGGGGGCACTTGGACCCAGTACTTC. It yields the protein CASSLAAAGGTWTQYF.

This clonotype has ten or more counts. V gene TRBV4-3 combines with J gene TRBJ2-1, with 11 bases fitting TRBD1. The CDR3 extends over 16 amino acids. Trimming took 1 base from V and 8 from J; bases not matched to a gene: 7. CDR1 LGHNA and CDR2 YSLEER come from the germline V gene. DNA of the CDR3: TGCGCCAGCAGCCAAGGACCGGGACAGGGGGAAGATGAGCAGTTCTTC. This gives the protein CASSQGPGQGEDEQFF.

This chain uses TRBV11-2 with TRBJ2-1, with D perhaps matching TRBD2 (5 bases). Germline V CDR1 and CDR2: SGHAT, FQNNGV. V was trimmed by 0 bases and J by 0 bases, leaving 9 bases between them. This CDR3 has 16 residues. CDR3 coding DNA: TGTGCCAGCAGCTTAGAGCCGGGGAGCTCCTACAATGAGCAGTTCTTC. This codes for CASSLEPGSSYNEQFF.

V usage is TRBV28 and J usage is TRBJ1-2; D is undetermined. Germline loops: CDR1 MDHEN, CDR2 SYDVKM. V lost 5 bases and J lost 6, with 16 bases in between. The CDR3 is 14 amino acids. Here the CDR3 DNA reads TGTGCCAGCAGTGTTGGTTGGGGAATAGATGGCTACACCTTC. Amino acids: CASSVGWGIDGYTF.

The gene calls are TRBV3-1 and TRBJ2-7, with D tentatively TRBD1 or TRBD2 (6 bases each). CDR1 is LGHDT and CDR2 is YNNKEL in the germline V gene (reference sequence). V shed 1 base and J shed 10 bases, with 17 bases lying between them. This CDR3 contains 14 residues. The CDR3 protein is CASSQVRGRSPQYF. In DNA, the CDR3 is TGTGCCAGCAGCCAAGTCCGGGGGCGGTCTCCCCAGTACTTC.

The V and J genes are TRBV29-1 and TRBJ2-1, with D possibly TRBD1 on 6 matching bases. TRBJ2-7 explains the end of the DNA better; the J call may be wrong. Germline V gene lookup returns CDR1 SQVTM and CDR2 ANQGSEA. There are 15 residues in the CDR3. The CDR3, as DNA: TGCAGCGTTGCCGTGACCGGGACAATCTACAATGAGCAGTACTTC. It encodes CSVAVTGTIYNEQYF.